This T cell receptor (beta chain) was documented in a study of identical twins. Study results and caveats: While abundant cord blood beta clonotypes carried fewer insertions, memory repertoires showed no such pattern. The study found excess low generation probability among twin-shared out-of-frame alpha sequences.

As for this clonotype: What it recognizes is unknown.

A universal primer site was incorporated via template switching, and the cDNA contained unique molecular identifiers. TCRdb passed the 5' RACE reads through MiXCR, listing each CDR3 protein once. The data contain about 890,000 distinct CDR3 sequences, more than 9% of them singletons. These data were likewise used in another study, on yellow fever vaccine responses in identical twins.

The material sequenced was PBMCs. The receptor's source is a woman aged 18-35 years in good health.

CDR3 region: CATSRGQGQNNSPLHF. For the CDR3, the DNA is TGTGCCACCAGCAGAGGACAGGGTCAAAATAATTCACCCCTCCACTTT. The J gene is TRBJ1-6, the V gene TRBV15, with TRBD1 matching 7 bases. Trimming removed 1 base from V and 5 bases from J; junction bases left unmatched: 5. The germline CDR1 and CDR2 sequences are LNHNV and YYDKDF (reference sequence). The CDR3 is 16 amino acids.